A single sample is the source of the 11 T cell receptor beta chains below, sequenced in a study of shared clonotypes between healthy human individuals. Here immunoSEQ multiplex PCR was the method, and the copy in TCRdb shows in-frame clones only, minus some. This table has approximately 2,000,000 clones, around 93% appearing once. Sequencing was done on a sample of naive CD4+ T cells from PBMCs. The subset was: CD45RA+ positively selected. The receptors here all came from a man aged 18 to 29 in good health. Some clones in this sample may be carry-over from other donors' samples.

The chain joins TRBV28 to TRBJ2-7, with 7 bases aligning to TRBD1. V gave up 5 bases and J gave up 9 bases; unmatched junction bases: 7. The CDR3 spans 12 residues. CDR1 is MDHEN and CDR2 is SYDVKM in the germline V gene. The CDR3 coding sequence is TGTGCCAGCAGTACGGACAGGCTCGGGCAGTACTTC. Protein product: CASSTDRLGQYF.

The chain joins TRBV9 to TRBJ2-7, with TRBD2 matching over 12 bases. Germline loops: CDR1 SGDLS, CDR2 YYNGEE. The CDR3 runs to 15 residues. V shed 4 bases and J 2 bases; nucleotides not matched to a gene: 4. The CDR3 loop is CASSPRLAGAYEQYF. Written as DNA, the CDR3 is TGTGCCAGCAGCCCGCGACTAGCGGGAGCCTACGAGCAGTACTTC.

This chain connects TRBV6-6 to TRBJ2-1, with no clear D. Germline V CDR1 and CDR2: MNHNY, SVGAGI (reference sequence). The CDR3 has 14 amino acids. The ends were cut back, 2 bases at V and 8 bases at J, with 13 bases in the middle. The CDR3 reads CASSYPSGDYEQFF. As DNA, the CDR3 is TGTGCCAGCAGTTACCCGTCAGGAGACTATGAGCAGTTCTTC.

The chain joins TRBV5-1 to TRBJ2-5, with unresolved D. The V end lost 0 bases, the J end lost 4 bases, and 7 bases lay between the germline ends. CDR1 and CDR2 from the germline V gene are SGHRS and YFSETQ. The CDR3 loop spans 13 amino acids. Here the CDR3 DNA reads TGCGCCAGCAGCTTGGATTATAGAGAGACCCAGTACTTC. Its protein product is CASSLDYRETQYF.

This CDR3 reads CSVGGQGYEQYF. The DNA for the CDR3 is TGCAGCGTAGGGGGCCAGGGTTACGAGCAGTACTTC. The V gene is TRBV29-1, the J gene TRBJ2-5, with 7 nucleotides matching TRBD1. The J call may be wrong; the DNA end is better matched by TRBJ2-7. Germline-derived CDR1 and CDR2 are SQVTM and ANQGSEA. CDR3 size: 12 residues.

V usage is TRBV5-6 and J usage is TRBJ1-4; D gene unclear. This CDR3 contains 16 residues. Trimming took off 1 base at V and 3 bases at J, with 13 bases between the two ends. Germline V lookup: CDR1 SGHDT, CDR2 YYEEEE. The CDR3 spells CASSLSHRESNEKLFF. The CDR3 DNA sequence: TGTGCCAGCAGCTTGAGTCACCGGGAATCTAATGAAAAACTGTTTTTT.

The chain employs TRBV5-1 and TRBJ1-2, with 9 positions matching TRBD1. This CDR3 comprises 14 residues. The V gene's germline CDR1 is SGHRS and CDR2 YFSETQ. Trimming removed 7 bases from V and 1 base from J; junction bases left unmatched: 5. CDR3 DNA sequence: TGCGCCAGCGCTCAGACAGGGGGTAACTATGGCTACACCTTC. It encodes CASAQTGGNYGYTF. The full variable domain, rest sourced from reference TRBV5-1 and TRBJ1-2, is KAGVTQTPRYLIKTRGQQVTLSCSPISGHRSVSWYQQTPGQGLQFLFEYFSETQRNKGNFPGRFSGRQFSNSRSEMNVSTLELGDSALYLCASAQTGGNYGYTFGSGTRLTVV.

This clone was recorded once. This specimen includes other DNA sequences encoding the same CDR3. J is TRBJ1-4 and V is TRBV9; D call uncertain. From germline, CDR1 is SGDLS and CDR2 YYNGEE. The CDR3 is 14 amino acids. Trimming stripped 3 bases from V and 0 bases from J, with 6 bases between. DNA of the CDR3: TGTGCCAGCAGCGGGCAGGCAACTAATGAAAAACTGTTTTTT. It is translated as CASSGQATNEKLFF.

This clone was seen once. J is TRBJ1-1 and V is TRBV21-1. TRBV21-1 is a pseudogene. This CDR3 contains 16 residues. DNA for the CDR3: TGTGCCAGCAGCAAATCGGGGCGGCAGGTAGCGAATGAAGCTTTCTTT. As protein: CASSKSGRQVANEAFF.

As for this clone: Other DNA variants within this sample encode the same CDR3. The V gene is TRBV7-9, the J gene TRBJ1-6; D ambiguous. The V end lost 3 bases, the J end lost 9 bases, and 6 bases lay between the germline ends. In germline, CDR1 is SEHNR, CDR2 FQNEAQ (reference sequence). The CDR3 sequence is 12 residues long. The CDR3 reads CASSFPSSPLHF. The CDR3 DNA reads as TGTGCCAGCAGCTTTCCCAGTTCACCCCTCCACTTT.

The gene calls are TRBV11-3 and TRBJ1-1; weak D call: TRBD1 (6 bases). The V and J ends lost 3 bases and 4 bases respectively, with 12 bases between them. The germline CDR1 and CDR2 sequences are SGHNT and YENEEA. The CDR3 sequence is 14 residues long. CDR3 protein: CASSFSGESTEAFF. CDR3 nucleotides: TGTGCCAGCAGCTTTTCAGGGGAGTCCACTGAAGCTTTCTTT.